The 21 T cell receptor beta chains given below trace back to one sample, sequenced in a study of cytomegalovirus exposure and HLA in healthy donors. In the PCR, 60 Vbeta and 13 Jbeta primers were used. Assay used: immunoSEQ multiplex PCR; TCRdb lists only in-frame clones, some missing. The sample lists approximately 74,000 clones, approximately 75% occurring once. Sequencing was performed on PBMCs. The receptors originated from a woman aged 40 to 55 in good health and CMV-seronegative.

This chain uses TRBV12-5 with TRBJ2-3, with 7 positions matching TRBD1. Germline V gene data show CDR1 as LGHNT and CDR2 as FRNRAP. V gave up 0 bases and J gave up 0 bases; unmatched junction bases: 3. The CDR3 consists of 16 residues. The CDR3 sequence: CASGLVLGQSTDTQYF. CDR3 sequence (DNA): TGTGCTAGTGGTTTGGTACTGGGACAGAGCACAGATACGCAGTATTTT.

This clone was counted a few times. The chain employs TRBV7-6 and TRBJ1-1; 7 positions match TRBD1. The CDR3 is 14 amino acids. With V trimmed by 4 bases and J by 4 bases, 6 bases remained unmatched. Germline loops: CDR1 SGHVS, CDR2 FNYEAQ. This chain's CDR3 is CASSSQRQGTEAFF. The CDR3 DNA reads TGTGCCAGCAGCTCCCAACGACAGGGCACTGAAGCTTTCTTT.

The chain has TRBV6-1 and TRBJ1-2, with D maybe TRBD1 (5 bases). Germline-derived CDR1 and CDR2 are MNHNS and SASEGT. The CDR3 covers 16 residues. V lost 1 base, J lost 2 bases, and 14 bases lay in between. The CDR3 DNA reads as TGTGCCAGCAGTGAAGGGATCCCAGGGCCAAACTATGGCTACACCTTC. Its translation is CASSEGIPGPNYGYTF.

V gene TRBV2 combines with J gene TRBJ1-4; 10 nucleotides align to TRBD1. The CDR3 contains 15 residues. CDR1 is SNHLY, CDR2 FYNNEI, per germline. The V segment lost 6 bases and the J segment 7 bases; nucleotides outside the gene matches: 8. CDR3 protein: CASRDGTGVREKLFF. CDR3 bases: TGTGCCAGCAGGGACGGGACAGGGGTACGTGAAAAACTGTTTTTT.

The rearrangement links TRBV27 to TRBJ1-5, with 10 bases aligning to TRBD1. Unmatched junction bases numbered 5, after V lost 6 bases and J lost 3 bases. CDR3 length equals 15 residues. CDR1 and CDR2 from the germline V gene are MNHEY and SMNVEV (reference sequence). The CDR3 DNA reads TGTGCCAGCAGGCCCGGGACAGGGGCCAATCAGCCCCAGCATTTT. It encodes CASRPGTGANQPQHF.

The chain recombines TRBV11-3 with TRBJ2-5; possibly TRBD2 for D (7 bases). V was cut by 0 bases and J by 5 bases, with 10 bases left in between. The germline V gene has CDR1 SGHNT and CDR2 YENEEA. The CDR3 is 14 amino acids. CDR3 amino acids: CASSLDAGAETQYF. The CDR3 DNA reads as TGTGCCAGCAGCTTAGATGCGGGGGCTGAGACCCAGTACTTC.

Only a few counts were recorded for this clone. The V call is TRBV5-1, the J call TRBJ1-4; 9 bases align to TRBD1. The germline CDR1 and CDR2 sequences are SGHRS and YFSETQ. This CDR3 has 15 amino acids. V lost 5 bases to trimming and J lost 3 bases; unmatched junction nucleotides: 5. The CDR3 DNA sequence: TGCGCCAGCAGAGAACAGGGGGCGGCTAATGAAAAACTGTTTTTT. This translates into CASREQGAANEKLFF.

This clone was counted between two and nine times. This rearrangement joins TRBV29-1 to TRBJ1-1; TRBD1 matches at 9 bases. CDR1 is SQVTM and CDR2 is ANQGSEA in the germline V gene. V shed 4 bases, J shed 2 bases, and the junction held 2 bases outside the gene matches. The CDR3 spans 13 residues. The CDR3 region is CSVGDRVNTEAFF. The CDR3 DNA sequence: TGCAGCGTTGGGGACAGGGTTAACACTGAAGCTTTCTTT.

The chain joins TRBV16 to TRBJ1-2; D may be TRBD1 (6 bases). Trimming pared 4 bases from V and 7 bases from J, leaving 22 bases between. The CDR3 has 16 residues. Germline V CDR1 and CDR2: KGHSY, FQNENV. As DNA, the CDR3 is TGTGCCAGCAGCCCTCTCTCACAGGGTTTCTTGTCTGGCTACACCTTC. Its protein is CASSPLSQGFLSGYTF. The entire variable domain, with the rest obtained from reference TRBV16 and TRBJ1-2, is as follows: GEEVAQTPKHLVRGEGQKAKLYCAPIKGHSYVFWYQQVLKNEFKFLISFQNENVFDETGMPKERFSAKCLPNSPCSLEIQATKLEDSAVYFCASSPLSQGFLSGYTFGSGTRLTVV.

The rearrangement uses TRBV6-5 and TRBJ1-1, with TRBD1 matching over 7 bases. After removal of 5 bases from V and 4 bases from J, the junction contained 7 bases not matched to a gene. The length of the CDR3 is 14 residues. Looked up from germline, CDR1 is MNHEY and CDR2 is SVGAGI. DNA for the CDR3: TGTGCCAGCAGTACTACCAGGGGGGTCACTGAAGCTTTCTTT. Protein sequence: CASSTTRGVTEAFF.

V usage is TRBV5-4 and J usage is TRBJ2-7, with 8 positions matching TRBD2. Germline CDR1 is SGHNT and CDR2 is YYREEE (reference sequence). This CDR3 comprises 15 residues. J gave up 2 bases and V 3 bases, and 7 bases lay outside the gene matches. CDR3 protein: CASSSKNGRAYEQYF. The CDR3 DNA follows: TGTGCCAGCAGCTCAAAAAACGGGAGGGCCTACGAGCAGTACTTC.

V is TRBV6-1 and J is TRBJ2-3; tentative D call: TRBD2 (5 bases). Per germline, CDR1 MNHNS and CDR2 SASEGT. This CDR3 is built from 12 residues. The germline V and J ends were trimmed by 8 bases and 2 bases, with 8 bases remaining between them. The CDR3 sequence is CASRTVTDTQYF. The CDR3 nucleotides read TGTGCCAGCCGGACTGTCACAGATACGCAGTATTTT.

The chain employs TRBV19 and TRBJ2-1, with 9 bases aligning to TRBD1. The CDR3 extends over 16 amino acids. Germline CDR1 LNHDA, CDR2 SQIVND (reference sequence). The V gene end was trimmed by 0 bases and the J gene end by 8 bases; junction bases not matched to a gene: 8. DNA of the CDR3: TGTGCCAGTAGTATAGATCACGACAGGGGGTTCGATGAGCAGTTCTTC. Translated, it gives CASSIDHDRGFDEQFF.

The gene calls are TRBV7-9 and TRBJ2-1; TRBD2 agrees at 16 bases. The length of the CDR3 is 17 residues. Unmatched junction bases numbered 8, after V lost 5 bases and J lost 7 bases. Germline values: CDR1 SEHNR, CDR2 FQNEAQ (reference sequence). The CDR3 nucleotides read TGTGCCAGCAGCCTCCCGGGACTAGCGGGAGGGGGAAATGAGCAGTTCTTC. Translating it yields CASSLPGLAGGGNEQFF.

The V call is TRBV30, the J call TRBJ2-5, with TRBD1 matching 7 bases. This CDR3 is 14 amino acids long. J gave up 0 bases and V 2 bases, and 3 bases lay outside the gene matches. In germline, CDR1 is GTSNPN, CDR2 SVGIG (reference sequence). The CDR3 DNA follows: TGTGCCTGGAGTCCCGGGACAGACCAAGAGACCCAGTACTTC. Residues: CAWSPGTDQETQYF.

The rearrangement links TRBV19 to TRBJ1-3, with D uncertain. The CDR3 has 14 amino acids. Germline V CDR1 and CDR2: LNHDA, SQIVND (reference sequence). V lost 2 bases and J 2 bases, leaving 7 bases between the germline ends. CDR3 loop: CASSITRAGNTIYF. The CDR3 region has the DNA TGTGCCAGTAGTATAACCCGGGCTGGAAACACCATATATTTT.

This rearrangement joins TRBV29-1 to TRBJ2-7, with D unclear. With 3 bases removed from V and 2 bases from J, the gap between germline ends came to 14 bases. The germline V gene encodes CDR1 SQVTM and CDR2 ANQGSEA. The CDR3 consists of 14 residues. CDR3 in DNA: TGCAGCGTTGAGTGTGGTACAGCCACCTACGAGCAGTACTTC. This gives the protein CSVECGTATYEQYF.

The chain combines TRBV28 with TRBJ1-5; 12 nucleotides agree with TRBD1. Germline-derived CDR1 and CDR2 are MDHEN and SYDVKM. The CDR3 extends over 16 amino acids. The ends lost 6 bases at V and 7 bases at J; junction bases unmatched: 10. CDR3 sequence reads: CASSLGGQGALQPQHF. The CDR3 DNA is TGTGCCAGCAGCCTAGGGGGACAGGGGGCCTTACAGCCCCAGCATTTT.

The CDR3 here is CASGVMAGEYNEQFF. The CDR3 DNA reads as TGCGCCAGCGGGGTGATGGCGGGGGAATACAATGAGCAGTTCTTC. The chain recombines TRBV5-1 with TRBJ2-1, with 7 bases identical to TRBD2. J lost 4 bases, V lost 7 bases, and 11 bases had no gene match. This CDR3 is built from 15 residues. Germline values: CDR1 SGHRS, CDR2 YFSETQ.

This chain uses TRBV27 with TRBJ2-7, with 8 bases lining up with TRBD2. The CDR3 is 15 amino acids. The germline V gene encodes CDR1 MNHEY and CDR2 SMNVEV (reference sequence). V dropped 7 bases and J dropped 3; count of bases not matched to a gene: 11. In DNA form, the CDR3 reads TGTGCCAGCATGGGGGCCGGGACTAGGATCTACGAGCAGTACTTC. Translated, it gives CASMGAGTRIYEQYF.

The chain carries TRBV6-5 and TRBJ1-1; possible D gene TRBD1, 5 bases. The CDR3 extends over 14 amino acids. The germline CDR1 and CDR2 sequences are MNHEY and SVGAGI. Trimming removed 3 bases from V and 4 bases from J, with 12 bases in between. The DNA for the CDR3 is TGTGCCAGCAGTTATTCCGGGGGTTCCACTGAAGCTTTCTTT. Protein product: CASSYSGGSTEAFF.